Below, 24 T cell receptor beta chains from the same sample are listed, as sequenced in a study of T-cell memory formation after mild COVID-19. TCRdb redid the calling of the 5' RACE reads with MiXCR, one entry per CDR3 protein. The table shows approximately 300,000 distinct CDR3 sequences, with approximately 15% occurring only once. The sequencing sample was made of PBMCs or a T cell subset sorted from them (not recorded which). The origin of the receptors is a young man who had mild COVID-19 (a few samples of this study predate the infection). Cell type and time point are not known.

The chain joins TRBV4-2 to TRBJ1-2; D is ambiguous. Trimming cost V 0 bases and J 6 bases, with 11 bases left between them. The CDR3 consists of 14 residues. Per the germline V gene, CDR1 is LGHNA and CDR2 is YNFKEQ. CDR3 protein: CASSQDWTEDGYTF. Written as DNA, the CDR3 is TGTGCCAGCAGCCAAGACTGGACCGAGGATGGCTACACCTTC.

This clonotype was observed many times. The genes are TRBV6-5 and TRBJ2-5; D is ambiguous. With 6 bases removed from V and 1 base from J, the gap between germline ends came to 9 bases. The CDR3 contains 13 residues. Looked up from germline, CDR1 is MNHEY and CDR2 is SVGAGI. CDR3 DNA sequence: TGTGCCAGCAGCGAAGGCAGCCAAGAGACCCAGTACTTC. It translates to CASSEGSQETQYF.

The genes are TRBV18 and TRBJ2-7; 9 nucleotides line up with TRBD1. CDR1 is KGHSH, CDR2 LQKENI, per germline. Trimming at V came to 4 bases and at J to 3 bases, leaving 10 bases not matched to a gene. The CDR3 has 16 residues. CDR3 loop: CASSRRFVTGGYEQYF. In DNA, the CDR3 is TGTGCCAGCTCACGCAGGTTCGTGACAGGGGGCTACGAGCAGTACTTC. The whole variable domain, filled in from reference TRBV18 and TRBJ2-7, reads NAGVMQNPRHLVRRRGQEARLRCSPMKGHSHVYWYRQLPEEGLKFMVYLQKENIIDESGMPKERFSAEFPKEGPSILRIQQVVRGDSAAYFCASSRRFVTGGYEQYFGPGTRLTVT.

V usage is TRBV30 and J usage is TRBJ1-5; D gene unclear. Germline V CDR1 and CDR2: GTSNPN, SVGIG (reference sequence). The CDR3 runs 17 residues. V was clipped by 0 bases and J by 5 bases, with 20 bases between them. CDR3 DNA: TGTGCCTGGAGTGTACATCGGGGTCAAGGATACGATCAGCCCCAGCATTTT. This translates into CAWSVHRGQGYDQPQHF.

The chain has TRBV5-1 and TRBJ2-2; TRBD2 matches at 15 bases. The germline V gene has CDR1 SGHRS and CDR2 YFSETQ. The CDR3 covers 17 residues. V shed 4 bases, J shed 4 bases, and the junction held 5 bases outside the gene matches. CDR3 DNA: TGCGCCAGCAGCCTCGGACTAGCGGGGGGGCGCACCGGGGAGCTGTTTTTT. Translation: CASSLGLAGGRTGELFF.

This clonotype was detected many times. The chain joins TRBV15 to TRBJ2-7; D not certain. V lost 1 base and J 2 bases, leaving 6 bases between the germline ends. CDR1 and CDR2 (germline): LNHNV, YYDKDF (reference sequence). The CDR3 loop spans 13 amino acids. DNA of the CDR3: TGTGCCACCAGCAGAGGACCAGCCTACGAGCAGTACGTC. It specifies CATSRGPAYEQYV.

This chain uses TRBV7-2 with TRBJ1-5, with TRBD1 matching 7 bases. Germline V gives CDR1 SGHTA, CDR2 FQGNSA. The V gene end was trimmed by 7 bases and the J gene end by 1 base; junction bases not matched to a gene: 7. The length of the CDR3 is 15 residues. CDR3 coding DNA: TGTGCCAGCAACGACAGGGATTGGAGCAATCAGCCCCAGCATTTT. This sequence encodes CASNDRDWSNQPQHF.

CDR3: CASSLGVRPYEQYF. The CDR3 DNA sequence: TGTGCCAGCAGCTTAGGTGTCAGGCCCTACGAGCAGTACTTC. This rearrangement joins TRBV7-9 to TRBJ2-7; D gene uncertain. V lost 1 base and J 2 bases, leaving 9 bases between the germline ends. The CDR3 runs 14 residues. Germline loops: CDR1 SEHNR, CDR2 FQNEAQ (reference sequence).

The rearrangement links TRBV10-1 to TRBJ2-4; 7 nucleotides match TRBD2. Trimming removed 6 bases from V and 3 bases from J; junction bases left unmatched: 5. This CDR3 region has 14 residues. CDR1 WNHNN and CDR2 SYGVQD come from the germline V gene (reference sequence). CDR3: CASSDGGNKNIQYF. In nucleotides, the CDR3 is TGCGCCAGCAGCGACGGGGGGAACAAAAACATTCAGTACTTC.

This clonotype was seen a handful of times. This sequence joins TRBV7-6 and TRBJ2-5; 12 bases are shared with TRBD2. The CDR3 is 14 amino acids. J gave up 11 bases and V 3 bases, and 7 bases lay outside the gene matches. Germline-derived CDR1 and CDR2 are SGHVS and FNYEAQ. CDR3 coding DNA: TGTGCCAGCAGCTTGTGGACTAGCGGGGATCTTCAGTACTTC. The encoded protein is CASSLWTSGDLQYF.

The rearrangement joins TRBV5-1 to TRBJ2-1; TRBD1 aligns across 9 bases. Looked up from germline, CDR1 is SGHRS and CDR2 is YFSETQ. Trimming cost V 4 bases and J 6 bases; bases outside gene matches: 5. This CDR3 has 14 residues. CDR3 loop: CASSDLQGANEQFF. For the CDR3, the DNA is TGCGCCAGCAGCGACCTACAGGGGGCCAATGAGCAGTTCTTC.

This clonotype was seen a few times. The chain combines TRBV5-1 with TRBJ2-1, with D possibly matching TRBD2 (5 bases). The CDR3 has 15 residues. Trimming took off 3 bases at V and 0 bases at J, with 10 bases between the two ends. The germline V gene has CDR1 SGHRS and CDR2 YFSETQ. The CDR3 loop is CASSSEAVSYNEQFF. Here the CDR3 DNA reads TGCGCCAGCAGCTCGGAAGCGGTCTCCTACAATGAGCAGTTCTTC.

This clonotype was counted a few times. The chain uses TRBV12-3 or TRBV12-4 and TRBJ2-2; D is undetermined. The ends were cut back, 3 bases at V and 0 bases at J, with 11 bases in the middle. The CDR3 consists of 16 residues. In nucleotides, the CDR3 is TGTGCCAGCAGTTTCCGAATAGCCGCGAACACCGGGGAGCTGTTTTTT. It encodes CASSFRIAANTGELFF.

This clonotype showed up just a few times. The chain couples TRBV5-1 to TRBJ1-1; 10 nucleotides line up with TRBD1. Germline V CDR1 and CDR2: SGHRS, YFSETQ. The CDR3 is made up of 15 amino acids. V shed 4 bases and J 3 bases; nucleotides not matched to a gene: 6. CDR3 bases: TGCGCCAGCAGCAGGGGACAGGGGTATGACACTGAAGCTTTCTTT. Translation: CASSRGQGYDTEAFF.

The CDR3 protein is CASSRNPEGLGGYTF. The DNA of the CDR3 is TGTGCCAGCAGCCGCAACCCAGAAGGGCTGGGTGGCTACACCTTC. The chain carries TRBV6-4 and TRBJ1-2; D gene ambiguous. Trimming took off 6 bases at V and 7 bases at J, with 21 bases between the two ends. The germline gives CDR1 MRHNA, CDR2 SNTAGT. The CDR3 extends over 15 amino acids.

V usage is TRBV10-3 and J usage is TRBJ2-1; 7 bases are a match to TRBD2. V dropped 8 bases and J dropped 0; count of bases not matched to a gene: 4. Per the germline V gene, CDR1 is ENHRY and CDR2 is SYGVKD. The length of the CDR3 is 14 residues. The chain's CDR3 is CAILRGDSYNEQFF. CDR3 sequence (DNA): TGTGCCATCTTACGGGGGGACTCCTACAATGAGCAGTTCTTC.

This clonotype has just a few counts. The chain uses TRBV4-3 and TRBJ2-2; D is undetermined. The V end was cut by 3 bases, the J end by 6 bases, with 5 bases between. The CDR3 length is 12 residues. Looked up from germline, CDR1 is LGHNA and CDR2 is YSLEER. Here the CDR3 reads CASSQAPGELFF. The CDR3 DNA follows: TGCGCCAGCAGCCAGGCCCCCGGGGAGCTGTTTTTT.

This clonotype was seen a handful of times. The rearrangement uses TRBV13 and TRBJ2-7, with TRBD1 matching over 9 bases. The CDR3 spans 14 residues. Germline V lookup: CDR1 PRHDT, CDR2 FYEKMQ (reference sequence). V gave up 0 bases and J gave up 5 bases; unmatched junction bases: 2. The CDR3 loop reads CASSLGQGADEQYF. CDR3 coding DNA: TGTGCCAGCAGCTTAGGACAGGGGGCGGACGAGCAGTACTTC.

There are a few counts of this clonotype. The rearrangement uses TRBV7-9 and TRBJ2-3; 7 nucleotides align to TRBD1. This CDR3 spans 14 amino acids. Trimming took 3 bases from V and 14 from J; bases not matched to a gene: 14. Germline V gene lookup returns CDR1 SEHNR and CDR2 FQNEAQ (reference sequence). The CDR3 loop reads CASSFARTGVWSYF. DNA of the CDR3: TGTGCCAGCAGCTTCGCCCGTACAGGGGTTTGGTCGTATTTT.

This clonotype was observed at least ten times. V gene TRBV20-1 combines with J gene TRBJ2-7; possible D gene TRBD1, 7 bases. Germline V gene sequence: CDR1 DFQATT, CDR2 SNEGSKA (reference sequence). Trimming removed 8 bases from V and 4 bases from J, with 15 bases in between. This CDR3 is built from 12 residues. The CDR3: CSTTPGGYEQYF. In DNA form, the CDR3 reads TGCAGTACTACCCCAGGGGGGTACGAGCAGTACTTC.

The CDR3 reads CASSLSQGDYGYTF. CDR3 DNA sequence: TGTGCCAGCAGTTTATCACAGGGGGACTATGGCTACACCTTC. The V and J genes are TRBV28 and TRBJ1-2, with TRBD1 matching over 8 bases. CDR1 and CDR2 (germline): MDHEN, SYDVKM. V lost 1 base and J lost 3; bases outside the gene matches: 1. The CDR3 runs to 14 residues.

CDR3 bases: TGTGCCAGCAGTTCTCAAGGGGTCTCCTACGAGCAGTACTTC. Residues: CASSSQGVSYEQYF. V usage is TRBV12-3 or TRBV12-4 and J usage is TRBJ2-7, with D tentatively TRBD1 (5 bases). This CDR3 has 14 amino acids. With 4 bases removed from V and 0 bases from J, the gap between germline ends came to 10 bases.

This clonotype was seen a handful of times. CDR3: CASSPSSGGLDTQYF. CDR3 sequence (DNA): TGTGCCAGCTCACCCTCAAGCGGGGGCCTGGATACGCAGTATTTT. The chain employs TRBV18 and TRBJ2-3; TRBD2 matches at 8 bases. Germline CDR1 is KGHSH and CDR2 is LQKENI. The length of the CDR3 is 15 residues. Trimming at V came to 3 bases and at J to 6 bases, leaving 8 bases not matched to a gene. The complete variable domain, with remaining parts taken from reference TRBV18 and TRBJ2-3, reads NAGVMQNPRHLVRRRGQEARLRCSPMKGHSHVYWYRQLPEEGLKFMVYLQKENIIDESGMPKERFSAEFPKEGPSILRIQQVVRGDSAAYFCASSPSSGGLDTQYFGPGTRLTVL.

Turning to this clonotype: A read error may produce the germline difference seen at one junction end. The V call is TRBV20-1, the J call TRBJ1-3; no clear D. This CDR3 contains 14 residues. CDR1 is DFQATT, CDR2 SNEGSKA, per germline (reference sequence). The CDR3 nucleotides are TGCAGTGCGAGAGATGGCAGACTTAGAAACACCATATATTTT. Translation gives CSARDGRLRNTIYF.